This TCR beta chain was recorded in a study of T cell responses to AZD1222 COVID-19 vaccine. Study-wide background: Pooled in the analysis were second doses at about 4 or about 12 weeks. Study-wide results and limits: Reportedly, nearly half the spike-specific TCRs target unmutated variant regions. Donor demographics were predominantly white British with a female majority; clonal diversity may be underestimated. Dominant CD4 TCR responses targeted spike regions 160-218 and 743-854.

Produced via immunoSEQ multiplex PCR; TCRdb's table is partial and in-frame only. The sample consists of more than 95,000 clones, about 89% of them appearing once. This clone has only one observation. What it binds is not known. The CDR3 consists of 18 residues. Germline V gene data show CDR1 as ENHRY and CDR2 as SYGVKD. Trimming removed 8 bases from V and 0 bases from J, with 23 bases in between. The chain uses TRBV10-3 and TRBJ2-1; D possibly corresponds to TRBD2 (7 bases). This clonotype was obtained from an adult in good health. This specimen consisted of peripheral blood, obtained on day 0 of AZD1222 vaccination. This CDR3 is CAIAWTSGGPSSYNEQFF. The CDR3 DNA reads as TGTGCCATCGCTTGGACTAGTGGGGGGCCTAGCTCCTACAATGAGCAGTTCTTC.